This T cell receptor (beta chain) was profiled in a study of blood T cell repertoires in COVID-19. Overall study: T cells, B-cell-depleted T cells, or PBMCs supplied cDNA or gDNA.

The germline CDR1 and CDR2 sequences are SQVTM and ANQGSEA. The CDR3 runs 12 residues. The J segment lost 5 bases and the V segment lost 4 bases, leaving 4 bases of the junction unmatched. As processed by the authors: Estimates of nucleated cell counts were drawn from the amplification of reference gene primers. Profiled with immunoSEQ multiplex PCR; TCRdb holds only in-frame clones, not every one. V and J calls and clone size are given by that table; D and trimming were obtained from the DNA. The sample records about 210,000 clones, 87% being singletons. Those enrolled, adults aged 18 to 89 years, came from about two dozen US areas. Clinical history reported by participants formed the basis on which cohorts were assigned.

The receptor was derived from a man between 18 and 35 years old with acute COVID-19. Sequencing input: PBMCs or T cells enriched from blood (not recorded which). This chain connects TRBV29-1 to TRBJ1-2; TRBD1 agrees at 7 bases. In DNA, the CDR3 is TGCAGCGTTGGGGGACAGAAGTATGGCTACACCTTC. Its protein product is CSVGGQKYGYTF. Looking up the rest from reference TRBV29-1 and TRBJ1-2 gives the full variable domain: SAVISQKPSRDICQRGTSLTIQCQVDSQVTMMFWYRQQPGQSLTLIATANQGSEATYESGFVIDKFPISRPNLTFSTLTVSNMSPEDSSIYLCSVGGQKYGYTFGSGTRLTVV.